These 12 T cell receptor beta chains were sequenced from one sample in a study of siplizumab effects on memory and regulatory T cells. Clones were sequenced by immunoSEQ multiplex PCR, and TCRdb holds only the in-frame ones, with some missing. The table shows under 100,000 clones, with roughly 94% occurring only once. What was sequenced was non-Treg CD4+ T cells sorted from blood. All receptors come from a human donor in good health.

This clone has only a few counts. The chain recombines TRBV5-1 with TRBJ2-6; D is uncertain. There are 15 residues in the CDR3. V dropped 4 bases and J dropped 2 bases, with 10 bases sitting between them. Germline V gives CDR1 SGHRS, CDR2 YFSETQ. The CDR3 nucleotides read TGCGCCAGCAGCACCCTTGATCCTGGGGCCAACGTCCTGACTTTC. The encoded protein is CASSTLDPGANVLTF.

The V call is TRBV11-2, the J call TRBJ2-7; D is possibly TRBD1 (6 bases). CDR3 size: 15 residues. The V gene lost 5 bases and the J gene lost 0 bases, with 14 bases spanning the gap. The V gene's germline CDR1 is SGHAT and CDR2 FQNNGV. The CDR3 region has the DNA TGTGCCAGCAGCCTTAGACAGGTTCTCTCCTACGAGCAGTACTTC. Translating it yields CASSLRQVLSYEQYF.

The chain links TRBV5-1 to TRBJ2-1; D may be TRBD1 (5 bases). V lost 7 bases, J lost 2 bases, and 16 bases lay in between. There are 15 residues in the CDR3. Germline-derived CDR1 and CDR2 are SGHRS and YFSETQ. The CDR3 sequence: CASAPGQAAYNEQFF. The CDR3, as DNA: TGCGCCAGCGCCCCAGGGCAGGCTGCCTACAATGAGCAGTTCTTC.

This clone was detected once. This rearrangement joins TRBV5-1 to TRBJ2-7; D might be TRBD2 (5 bases). V was clipped by 1 base and J by 4 bases, with 12 bases between them. CDR1 and CDR2 from the germline V gene are SGHRS and YFSETQ. The CDR3 contains 14 residues. The CDR3 nucleotides are TGCGCCAGCAGCTTGCCCACTTCGGGGTACGAGCAGTACTTC. It specifies CASSLPTSGYEQYF.

The rearrangement joins TRBV18 to TRBJ2-3, with 7 bases that match TRBD2. The germline gives CDR1 KGHSH, CDR2 LQKENI. With 3 bases clipped from V and 3 bases from J, the junction kept 15 bases outside the gene matches. CDR3 length equals 18 residues. CDR3 in amino acids: CASSPQGASGLLTDTQYF. The CDR3 DNA reads as TGTGCCAGCTCACCCCAGGGAGCTAGCGGACTATTAACAGATACGCAGTATTTT.

J is TRBJ1-1 and V is TRBV9, with 7 bases that match TRBD1. The V gene's germline CDR1 is SGDLS and CDR2 YYNGEE. The V and J ends lost 4 bases and 0 bases, in that order; junction bases with no gene match: 9. The CDR3 extends over 16 amino acids. CDR3 coding DNA: TGTGCCAGCAGCCCCCAACCACAGGGGATGAACACTGAAGCTTTCTTT. Protein: CASSPQPQGMNTEAFF.

This clone was recorded only once. The chain links TRBV29-1 to TRBJ2-5; D not certain. The CDR3 covers 13 residues. In germline, CDR1 is SQVTM, CDR2 ANQGSEA. With 8 bases removed from V and 5 bases from J, the gap between germline ends came to 18 bases. DNA for the CDR3: TGCAGCCTTTTATCCGGGCCTGGGGAGACCCAGTACTTC. Its protein is CSLLSGPGETQYF.

This clone was observed a handful of times. The chain joins TRBV7-9 to TRBJ2-3; D assignment may be TRBD1 or TRBD2 (5 bases each). The CDR3 covers 14 residues. V gave up 2 bases and J gave up 2 bases, with 8 bases separating them. Germline CDR1 SEHNR, CDR2 FQNEAQ (reference sequence). The CDR3 bases are TGTGCCAGCAGCTTAACGGGGACCACAGATACGCAGTATTTT. Its translation: CASSLTGTTDTQYF.

The V gene is TRBV15, the J gene TRBJ1-6; D gene uncertain. Germline V gives CDR1 LNHNV, CDR2 YYDKDF (reference sequence). V dropped 0 bases and J dropped 9 bases, with 6 bases sitting between them. CDR3 length equals 13 residues. CDR3 region: CATSRELGSPLHF. CDR3 sequence (DNA): TGTGCCACCAGCAGAGAATTGGGTTCACCCCTCCACTTT.

The rearrangement uses TRBV11-2 and TRBJ2-7, with D hard to call. The CDR3 extends over 16 amino acids. Germline V CDR1 and CDR2: SGHAT, FQNNGV. Trimming stripped 1 base from V and 1 base from J, with 14 bases between. CDR3 loop: CASSLVGWKPSYEQYF. CDR3 nucleotides: TGTGCCAGCAGCTTAGTAGGGTGGAAACCTTCCTACGAGCAGTACTTC.

The J gene is TRBJ1-6, the V gene TRBV25-1; 10 positions agree with TRBD1. From germline, CDR1 is MGHDK and CDR2 SYGVNS. J gave up 8 bases and V 8 bases, and 6 bases lay outside the gene matches. This CDR3 is built from 14 residues. The CDR3 nucleotides are TGTGCCAGCGGCCCGGGACAGGGGTATTCACCCCTCCACTTT. As protein: CASGPGQGYSPLHF.

This chain connects TRBV7-6 to TRBJ2-7, with TRBD1 as a possible D gene (5 bases). CDR1 and CDR2 (germline): SGHVS, FNYEAQ. V was cut by 5 bases and J by 3 bases, with 11 bases left in between. The CDR3 is 13 amino acids. As DNA, the CDR3 is TGTGCCAGCAGCCCAATCCAGGGCTACGAGCAGTACTTC. Translating gives CASSPIQGYEQYF.